The subject of this entry is one T cell receptor beta chain. What it recognizes is unknown. The sample belongs to a study of monozygotic twins with inflammatory bowel disease. Study conclusions and caveats: The data gave no support to a single strong IBD-associated signal or clonotype. Against healthy co-twins, IBD patients had lower TCRbeta diversity (measured by inverse Simpson).

T cells were not sorted, and total RNA was isolated straight from whole blood. Amplification used two nested PCRs: roughly 15 cycles, then eight to ten cycles, on TCRalpha/TCRbeta cDNA. TCRdb reprocessed the 5' RACE reads, with one entry per CDR3 protein and no DNA. Found here are over 150,000 distinct CDR3 sequences; the top ten clones hold approximately 2.8%. This sequence was found in a human donor with ulcerative colitis or Crohn's disease, or a healthy co-twin of an affected twin (not recorded which). The specimen was blood.

The CDR3 spells CASSLIQGANAYEQYF. The chain carries TRBV5-1 and TRBJ2-7; the D call of TRBD1 rests on TCRdb alone, since no DNA is present to check it. Germline-derived CDR1 and CDR2 are SGHRS and YFSETQ. The CDR3 has 16 residues.